The present TCR beta chain was sequenced within a study of beta chain features in type 1 diabetes. A remark on this clone: What it binds is not known.

Study outcomes and limitations: Sequencing used cDNA, and cells with high TCR expression could therefore be over-represented.

Expressed TCRB transcripts got sequenced, as all isolated RNA was reverse transcribed. Assay: immunoSEQ multiplex PCR; the TCRdb copy retains only in-frame clones and omits some. The profile shows 200,000 to 300,000 clones, about 70% of them singletons. J lost 2 bases, V lost 2 bases, and 3 bases had no gene match. The CDR3 loop spans 14 amino acids. The chain carries TRBV23-1 and TRBJ2-7, with TRBD1 identical over 7 bases. TRBV23-1 counts as an open reading frame of uncertain function. This receptor was obtained from a man younger than 40 in good health. Sequencing was performed on naive CD4+ T cells from blood. The DNA for the CDR3 is TGCGCCAGCAGTCAACCAGGGGGAACCTACGAGCAGTACTTC. Protein sequence: CASSQPGGTYEQYF.